This T cell receptor (beta chain) was sequenced during a study of T cell responses to AZD1222 COVID-19 vaccine listed by TCRdb under 2021. Turning to the overall study: A total of approximately 230 trial participants underwent TCR sequencing, of whom some 210 received two doses of AZD1222 and about 26 received two doses of the MenACWY control vaccine. Trial participants were enrolled into age subgroups of 18-55, 56-69 and 70-plus years, which contained 148, 28 and 57 TCR-sequenced participants, respectively. General conclusions and limits of the study: Conclusions about previously exposed vaccinees are limited because only six or seven AZD1222 recipients were SARS-CoV-2 seropositive at baseline. A significant rise in spike-specific TCR breadth and depth was observed after two AZD1222 doses relative to day 0 and relative to MenACWY recipients. Vaccine-associated CD4 TCRs spanned the whole spike protein, with dominant responses in regions 160-218 and 743-854. The 56-69-year group was small, and its depth increase did not reach significance, likely because of low power. Nearly half of unique spike-specific TCRs reportedly recognized epitopes outside regions mutated in the B.1.351 and B.1.1.7 variants. Because no day 14 peak-response samples were available, the repertoires could be characterized only after the peak T cell response. Participants were mostly white British, with more females than males. The authors suggested clonal diversity may have been underestimated.

The germline V gene sets CDR1 to SGHRS and CDR2 to YFSETQ. There are 13 amino acids in the CDR3, from cysteine to phenylalanine inclusive. The DNA shown is the 39-base CDR3, in frame from base 1. V is pared back by 3 bases and J by 1 base, with 7 bases lying between the germline termini. The CDR3 regions of human TCRbeta chains were analyzed by immunosequencing. Per the source publication's procedure: TCRs in the repertoires were compared against a reference library of SARS-CoV-2-specific TCRs that had been generated with the MIRA antigen-specificity platform. Breadth was defined as the fraction of unique TCRs that were SARS-CoV-2-associated. Depth was defined as the fraction of total T cells that were SARS-CoV-2-associated. Each spike-specific TCR was assigned to its reactive spike region and to a CD4 or CD8 class using the MIRA data. Log10-transformed breadth and depth values were compared by one-way ANOVA with Sidak's multiple comparisons tests. TCRdb limited this immuneACCESS table to in-frame rearrangements with V and J called. A share of clones is missing; checked studies link under half to unresolved V genes, and the rest is unexplained. V and J calls and clone size come straight from that table; D and trimming were deduced from the DNA. The sample includes approximately 84,000 clones, with 85% to 90% observed a single time. About 2.4% of the sample is held by the ten biggest clonotypes.

As to this clone: Its recognized antigen is unknown. It has no much larger one-base neighbor in the sample; base qualities were not kept.

The time point label corresponds to: about 28 days (+/-7) after the second vaccine dose. AZD1222 recipients with second doses at about 4 weeks or about 12 weeks were pooled, because spike-specific TCR depth and breadth did not differ between schedules. The vaccinee samples were drawn from two UK trials, COV001 and COV002, one of which was a single-blind randomized controlled phase 2/3 trial testing AZD1222 (ChAdOx1 nCoV-19) in healthy adults. For TCRbeta chain sequencing, PBMC samples were collected from trial participants at day 0 and at day 28 after the second dose. The starting material was peripheral blood, obtained 28 days after the second AZD1222 dose. The TCR was taken from an adult who received the AZD1222 COVID-19 vaccine. The chain is assembled from TRBV5-1 and TRBJ2-5; D gene: possibly TRBD1, on 5 matching bases. DNA sequence: TGCGCCAGCAGCTCAGGGCCCCAAGAGACCCAGTACTTC. The resulting protein is CASSSGPQETQYF.